This TCR beta chain is from a study of blood T cell repertoires in COVID-19. Study context: Sample material is recorded as cDNA or gDNA derived from T cells, B-cell-depleted T cells, or PBMCs.

Profiling relied on immunoSEQ multiplex PCR, and the TCRdb table lists in-frame clones only, not all of them. The sample includes hundreds of thousands of clones, about 85% of them seen just once. The CDR3 totals 14 residues. Germline V gene lookup returns CDR1 MDHEN and CDR2 SYDVKM. Trimming took 5 bases from V and 5 from J; bases not matched to a gene: 9. This clone turned up a few times. Source material: PBMCs or T cells enriched from blood (not recorded which). V usage is TRBV28 and J usage is TRBJ2-7; 7 positions agree with TRBD1. The sequence came from a man between 35 and 55 years old who had recovered from COVID-19. The CDR3 reads CASSPQQGFNEQYF. The CDR3 DNA reads TGTGCCAGCAGTCCTCAACAGGGGTTCAACGAGCAGTACTTC.